The T cell receptor (beta chain) described here comes from a study of identifying expanded T cells in peripheral blood (dated by TCRdb to between 2018 and 2021). Study-level background: Technical replicates were generated by sequencing separate aliquots of the same genomic DNA pool, and four replicates were compared pairwise.

Broader findings and caveats from the paper: It was expected by the authors that biological variance in healthy repertoires might increase further over much longer intervals, such as months to years. The binomial model flagged approximately 1.2 differentially abundant clones between technical replicates, compared with around 15 over about two weeks and 19 over around four weeks. The beta-binomial model significantly reduced the number of clones called differentially abundant and the false-positive rate across all healthy-donor time intervals. Across all healthy donors, variance in clone template counts between approximately 2-week samples was found to increase significantly with total template count.

This clone was detected a few times. Its antigen has not been determined. No much larger clone exists at a distance of one base, and base qualities are not known. Looking up the germline V gene (reference sequence) yields CDR1 SGHNT and CDR2 YYREEE. Trimming leaves V shorter by 4 bases and J shorter by 7 bases, with the junction holding 7 bases beyond the gene matches. There are 16 amino acids in the CDR3, from cysteine to phenylalanine inclusive. Here the CDR3 DNA is all that survives: 48 bases in frame from base 1. During the collection period, no immune events, such as infections, were documented for the healthy donors. Healthy-donor blood repertoires served as a training cohort to calibrate time-dependent variance in a beta-binomial model of T-cell clone differential abundance. The training cohort comprised approximately ten healthy donors, 3 female and 7 male. On average the donors were around 39 years old, and their ages spanned roughly 29 to 64 years. Whole blood was collected from each healthy donor at three time points spaced around two weeks apart and obtained from a commercial supplier. Genomic DNA was extracted from unsorted whole blood for immunosequencing.

TCRbeta CDR3 regions were profiled by bias-controlled multiplex PCR amplification of genomic DNA with the immunoSEQ Assay. The original pipeline was this. The absolute abundance of each unique TCRbeta CDR3 region was quantified after sequences were collapsed and filtered. Differential abundance was assessed using a binomial (Fisher-equivalent) model and a beta-binomial model in which time-dependent variance fitted from healthy donors was added. Clones with fewer than 5 combined templates were removed, and differential abundance was called for clones with a Benjamini-Hochberg FDR below 0.01. Using the form v = (b*log(k)+a)^2, the beta-binomial variance was modeled as a function of the total template count across the two samples. The clones in this table, taken by TCRdb from immuneACCESS, are in-frame only. Not every clone is retained; where verified, under half of the shortfall comes from an unresolved V gene, and the cause of the rest is unknown. That table furnishes V, J and clone size, whereas the DNA furnished D and trimming. The sample table holds about 91,000 clones, of which around nine tenths were seen once. Approximately 3.9% of the sample is in the top ten clones.

The V gene is TRBV5-4 and the J gene is TRBJ2-3, with 15 bases in between that match TRBD2. The source material was blood. The sequence was collected from a person between 18 and 75 years old in good health. The nucleotide sequence reads TGTGCCAGCAGCACCGGGACTAGCGGGAGGTTGCATACGCAGTATTTT. This codes for CASSTGTSGRLHTQYF.